The TCR beta chain described here comes from a study of cytotoxic CD8 clonotypes in ibrutinib-treated CLL. Libraries of TCR beta were made from 1.5 to 2.5 micrograms of genomic DNA that came from cryopreserved PBMCs. Study observations and caveats: The study found public clonotypes uncommon, contracting or stable on treatment. Sampling of sustained-remission and progressing patients occurred at differing times. Baseline levels were approached again at progression, after clonality had risen at ibrutinib response.

In this sample, this clone turned up a few times. Antigen unknown. This table comes from immunoSEQ multiplex PCR, and its TCRdb copy is limited to in-frame clones, with some not included. The profile covers 190,000 or so clones, with around 72% appearing a single time and 13% taken by the ten largest. This CDR3 has 14 amino acids. Looked up from germline, CDR1 is KGHSH and CDR2 is LQKENI. V shed 5 bases, J shed 0 bases, and the junction held 3 bases outside the gene matches. The J gene is TRBJ1-2, the V gene TRBV18, with 7 nucleotides matching TRBD1. The material was PBMCs, obtained after 24 months of ibrutinib treatment. This sequence originates from a human donor with chronic lymphocytic leukemia. The CDR3 sequence: CASSGQASNYGYTF. The DNA for the CDR3 is TGTGCCAGCTCAGGACAGGCCTCTAACTATGGCTACACCTTC.